What follows are 10 T cell receptor beta chains derived from one specimen sequenced in a study of T-cell reconstitution after alpha-beta-depleted transplantation in children. Molecular barcoding with unique molecular identifiers was used for the TCRbeta library. TCRdb ran MiXCR on the PCR reads and lists one entry per CDR3 protein. The sample shows over 450,000 distinct CDR3 sequences, over 9.5% of them seen only once. Sequencing used PBMCs, obtained before TCRalphabeta/CD19-depleted stem cell transplant. These receptors were obtained from a child aged 2 to 10 with inherited bone marrow failure, due to receive a stem cell transplant.

This clonotype appeared many times. V and J are TRBV5-1 and TRBJ1-2; the match to TRBD1 covers 8 bases. Unmatched junction bases numbered 4, after V lost 0 bases and J lost 6 bases. This CDR3 region has 14 residues. Per the germline V gene, CDR1 is SGHRS and CDR2 is YFSETQ. CDR3 sequence: CASSLGGQGDGYTF. Written as DNA, the CDR3 is TGCGCCAGCAGCTTGGGAGGACAGGGAGATGGCTACACCTTC.

The sample holds a few counts of this clonotype. The chain links TRBV19 to TRBJ2-7; the D gene is possibly TRBD1 (5 bases). CDR1 LNHDA and CDR2 SQIVND come from the germline V gene (reference sequence). This CDR3 is 17 amino acids long. Between the trimmed V and J ends, which lost 3 bases and 0 bases, there was a span of 18 bases. For the CDR3, the DNA is TGTGCCAGTAGTATCCCTCCCGTGGGGCCCAGCTCCTACGAGCAGTACTTC. Encoded protein: CASSIPPVGPSSYEQYF.

This clonotype was recorded at least ten times. V and J are TRBV24-1 and TRBJ2-2; TRBD2 matches at 8 bases. Germline V gene data show CDR1 as KGHDR and CDR2 as SFDVKD. This CDR3 spans 16 amino acids. The J segment lost 2 bases and the V segment lost 9 bases, leaving 10 bases of the junction unmatched. For the CDR3, the DNA is TGTGCCACCGGCGGAGAACTAGCGGAAAACACCGGGGAGCTGTTTTTT. It yields the protein CATGGELAENTGELFF.

This clonotype was seen at least ten times. V and J are TRBV25-1 and TRBJ1-6; tentatively, D is TRBD1 (5 bases). The CDR3 runs to 16 residues. V was pared by 0 bases and J by 4 bases, with 10 bases between. Germline CDR1 MGHDK, CDR2 SYGVNS. CDR3 protein: CASSEYRGTYNSPLHF. In DNA, the CDR3 is TGTGCCAGCAGTGAATATAGGGGTACTTATAATTCACCCCTCCACTTT. The full variable domain, with the rest looked up from reference TRBV25-1 and TRBJ1-6, is EADIYQTPRYLVIGTGKKITLECSQTMGHDKMYWYQQDPGMELHLIHYSYGVNSTEKGDLSSESTVSRIRTEHFPLTLESARPSHTSQYLCASSEYRGTYNSPLHFGNGTRLTVT.

The sample holds many counts of this clonotype. The chain is built from TRBV20-1 and TRBJ2-7; 10 nucleotides match TRBD2. With V trimmed by 2 bases and J by 4 bases, 11 bases remained unmatched. Germline lookup yields CDR1 DFQATT and CDR2 SNEGSKA (reference sequence). The CDR3 spans 16 residues. The CDR3 region is CSARRPGSSGSYEQYF. The CDR3, as DNA: TGCAGTGCTAGACGCCCGGGGTCTAGCGGGAGTTACGAGCAGTACTTC.

This clonotype was seen a few times. V and J are TRBV9 and TRBJ2-2; weak D call: TRBD2 (6 bases). The V end lost 0 bases, the J end lost 1 base, and 10 bases lay between the germline ends. From germline, CDR1 is SGDLS and CDR2 YYNGEE. The CDR3 consists of 16 residues. CDR3 residues: CASSVGGRENTGELFF. CDR3 nucleotides: TGTGCCAGCAGCGTAGGTGGGCGGGAGAACACCGGGGAGCTGTTTTTT.

A remark on this clonotype: The junction differs from germline at one of its ends, possibly a read error. The chain links TRBV6-2 or TRBV6-3 to TRBJ2-3; D is possibly TRBD2 (5 bases). The CDR3 has 14 amino acids. In germline, CDR1 is MNHEY, CDR2 SVGEGT. As DNA, the CDR3 is TGTGCCAGCAGGGAGCGGTCTAGCACAGATCCGCAGTATTTT. This gives the protein CASRERSSTDPQYF.

This clonotype has at least ten counts. The chain employs TRBV27 and TRBJ1-1; no definite D call. Deletions cut 6 bases from V and 1 base from J, with 9 bases between. Germline lookup yields CDR1 MNHEY and CDR2 SMNVEV (reference sequence). This CDR3 has 13 residues. The CDR3 region is CASSYDPNTEAFF. The DNA of the CDR3 is TGTGCCAGCAGCTACGACCCGAACACTGAAGCTTTCTTT.

This clonotype was found many times. J is TRBJ1-2 and V is TRBV29-1; unclear D gene. This CDR3 is built from 14 residues. The germline V gene encodes CDR1 SQVTM and CDR2 ANQGSEA. V shed 7 bases and J shed 0 bases, with 15 bases lying between them. CDR3 amino acids: CSADLDGSNYGYTF. In DNA form, the CDR3 reads TGCAGCGCAGACCTTGACGGGTCTAACTATGGCTACACCTTC.

This clonotype was observed a few times. The chain has TRBV11-2 and TRBJ2-2; possible D gene TRBD1, 6 bases. The V and J ends lost 4 bases and 0 bases respectively, with 12 bases between them. This CDR3 has 16 residues. CDR1 is SGHAT, CDR2 FQNNGV, per germline. CDR3 nucleotide sequence: TGTGCCAGCAGCTACGGTCCAGGGGCGAACACCGGGGAGCTGTTTTTT. Residues: CASSYGPGANTGELFF.